This T cell receptor (beta chain) is drawn from a study of blood T cell repertoires in COVID-19. Whole-study context: Acute-phase and convalescent COVID-19 samples originated in the United States, Italy and Spain. PBMCs, B-cell-depleted T cells, or T cells were the source of the cDNA or gDNA that made up the material.

Original processing methods: Reference gene primers were amplified, and this amplification served to estimate nucleated cell counts. Sequencing was performed with immunoSEQ multiplex PCR; in TCRdb, only in-frame clones are kept and a portion is missing. V, J and clone size were drawn from that table, and D and trimming were deduced from the DNA. The sample yields approximately 290,000 clones, 70% to 90% seen once. Germline V lookup: CDR1 LNHDA, CDR2 SQIVND (reference sequence). This CDR3 is 13 amino acids long. V lost 10 bases, J lost 3 bases, and 12 bases lay in between. The chain uses TRBV19 and TRBJ1-4; D is perhaps TRBD1 (6 bases). Sequencing was carried out using peripheral blood. This sequence was found in a human donor with COVID-19, enrolled during active disease. The donor label of this sample is uncertain. The CDR3, as DNA: TGTGCCATTAAGGGGGTATCTAATGAAAAACTGTTTTTT. Translating gives CAIKGVSNEKLFF. The full variable domain, in which reference TRBV19 and TRBJ1-4 provide the parts outside the CDR3, is DGGITQSPKYLFRKEGQNVTLSCEQNLNHDAMYWYRQDPGQGLRLIYYSQIVNDFQKGDIAEGYSVSREKKESFPLTVTSAQKNPTAFYLCAIKGVSNEKLFFGSGTQLSVL.